Given below is one T cell receptor beta chain in context. Its antigen remains unidentified. This sample is part of a study of T cell responses to AZD1222 COVID-19 vaccine. The table came from immunoSEQ multiplex PCR; TCRdb's copy has only in-frame clones and leaves some out. The sample holds roughly 150,000 clones, approximately 86% seen once. Study-wide findings and caveats: Clonal diversity may have been underestimated in mostly white British donors.

The sample was peripheral blood, taken on day 0 of AZD1222 vaccination. This sequence originates from an adult in good health.

CDR3 in amino acids: CASSVRGAANQPQHF. The CDR3 DNA follows: TGTGCCAGCAGCGTACGAGGGGCGGCCAATCAGCCCCAGCATTTT. The V call is TRBV2, the J call TRBJ1-5, with D possibly matching TRBD1 (5 bases). The V gene's germline CDR1 is SNHLY and CDR2 FYNNEI. V lost 6 bases, J lost 3 bases, and 15 bases lay in between. The CDR3 has 15 amino acids. Full variable domain (rest looked up from reference TRBV2 and TRBJ1-5): EPEVTQTPSHQVTQMGQEVILRCVPISNHLYFYWYRQILGQKVEFLVSFYNNEISEKSEIFDDQFSVERPDGSNFTLKIRSTKLEDSAMYFCASSVRGAANQPQHFGDGTRLSIL.